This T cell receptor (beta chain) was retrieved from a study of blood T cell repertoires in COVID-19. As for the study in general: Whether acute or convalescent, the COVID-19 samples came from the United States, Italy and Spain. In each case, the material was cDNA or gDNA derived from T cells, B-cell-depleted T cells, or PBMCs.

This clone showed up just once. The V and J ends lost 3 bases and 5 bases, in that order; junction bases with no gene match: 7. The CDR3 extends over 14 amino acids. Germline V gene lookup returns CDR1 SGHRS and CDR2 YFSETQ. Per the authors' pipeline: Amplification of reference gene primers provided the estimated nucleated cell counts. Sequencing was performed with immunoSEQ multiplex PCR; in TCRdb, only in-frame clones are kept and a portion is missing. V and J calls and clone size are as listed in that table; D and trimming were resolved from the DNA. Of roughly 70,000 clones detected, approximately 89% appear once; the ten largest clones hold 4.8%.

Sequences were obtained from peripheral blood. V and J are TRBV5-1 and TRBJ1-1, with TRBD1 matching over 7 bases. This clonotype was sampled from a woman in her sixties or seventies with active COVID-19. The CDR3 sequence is CASSSDRVTTEAFF. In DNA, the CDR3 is TGCGCCAGCAGCTCAGACAGGGTCACAACTGAAGCTTTCTTT.